A selection of T cell receptor beta chains follows, all from one sample in a study of identical twins. TCRdb used MiXCR to reprocess the 5' RACE reads, holding one entry per CDR3 protein. The sample gives some 760,000 distinct CDR3 sequences, about 18% of which show up once; about an eighth is in the top ten. These records were also assigned to another study, of T cells expressing NK-cell markers.

The sample comprised PBMCs. These receptors all stem from a woman aged 18-30 years in good health. CDR3s include the opening cysteine and the closing phenylalanine or tryptophan. D genes are given only for firm matches. Expanded clones are given a class, and other clones once, few, many or no size at all.

clone_size | j_call | cdr3_length | d_call | v_call | cdr3_nt | cdr3_aa
few | TRBJ2-7 | 14 | - | TRBV20-1 | TGCAGTGCTATCTATCAGGGGAGTCCCTACGAGCAGTACTTC | CSAIYQGSPYEQYF
- | TRBJ1-2 | 13 | - | TRBV6-1 | TGTGCCAGCAATCACCCTGGGGGGCCTGGCTACACCTTC | CASNHPGGPGYTF
few | TRBJ2-1 | 16 | TRBD1 | TRBV7-8 | TGTGCCAGCAGCCATGGACAGGGGCCCTCCTACAATGAGCAGTTCTTC | CASSHGQGPSYNEQFF
many | TRBJ2-5 | 13 | - | TRBV6-1 | TGTGCCAGCAGTGGTACAGGGCGGGAGACCCAGTACTTC | CASSGTGRETQYF
- | TRBJ2-5 | 14 | TRBD1 | TRBV28 | TGTGCCACCCGGACAGGGAGTACCTTAGAGACCCAGTACTTC | CATRTGSTLETQYF
- | TRBJ1-2 | 13 | - | TRBV12-3/TRBV12-4 | TGTGCCAGCAGTCCGGGGGCCTCCTATGGCTACACCTTC | CASSPGASYGYTF
few | TRBJ2-3 | 17 | - | TRBV5-5 | TGTGCCAGCAGCTCCGGACTCGCAGGAGGGTTCACAGATACGCAGTATTTT | CASSSGLAGGFTDTQYF
- | TRBJ2-5 | 12 | - | TRBV12-3/TRBV12-4 | TGTGCCAGCAGTTGGAGGCAAGAGACCCAGTACTTC | CASSWRQETQYF
many | TRBJ2-7 | 14 | - | TRBV12-3/TRBV12-4 | TGTGCCAGCAGTCAGTTGACAGCTGCCTACGAGCAGTACTTC | CASSQLTAAYEQYF
few | TRBJ2-1 | 14 | TRBD2 | TRBV10-3 | TGTGCCTCAAAACCGGGACTAGCGGGGAATGAGCAGTTCTTC | CASKPGLAGNEQFF
- | TRBJ2-5 | 13 | TRBD2 | TRBV12-3/TRBV12-4 | TGTGCCAGCAGGCCTAGCGGGAGGGAGACCCAGTACTTC | CASRPSGRETQYF
few | TRBJ2-2 | 19 | TRBD2 | TRBV7-8 | TGTGCCAGCAGCTTAGGTCGTCGAGCGGGAGGGCCGAACACCGGGGAGCTGTTTTTT | CASSLGRRAGGPNTGELFF
- | TRBJ2-1 | 13 | TRBD1 | TRBV19 | TGTGCCACGGCCGAGGGACAGAACCCTGAGCAGTTCTTC | CATAEGQNPEQFF
- | TRBJ2-3 | 13 | TRBD2 | TRBV3-1 | TGTGCCAGCAGCCCTTATAGCGGGGATACGCAGTATTTT | CASSPYSGDTQYF
- | TRBJ2-5 | 16 | TRBD1 | TRBV5-1 | TGCGCCAGCAGACCCGCGACAGGGTCGATCCAGGAGACCCAGTACTTC | CASRPATGSIQETQYF